This T cell receptor (beta chain) was captured by sequencing in a study of blood T cell repertoires in COVID-19. About the research overall: The study drew acute and convalescent COVID-19 samples from the United States, Italy and Spain. In each case, the material was cDNA or gDNA derived from T cells, B-cell-depleted T cells, or PBMCs.

In the original analysis: Reference gene primers were amplified, and this amplification served to estimate nucleated cell counts. Measured with immunoSEQ multiplex PCR; TCRdb has only the in-frame clones, and not every one. The V and J calls and clone size were taken over from that table, and D and trimming were inferred from the DNA. This sample has approximately 92,000 clones, with 82% found just once. V gave up 5 bases and J gave up 0 bases; unmatched junction bases: 4. There are 15 residues in the CDR3. Per germline, CDR1 SGHVS and CDR2 FNYEAQ. The sequenced sample was peripheral blood. This sequence was found in a man older than 75 with acute or convalescent COVID-19. J is TRBJ1-1 and V is TRBV7-6; 9 bases match TRBD1. The CDR3 region has the DNA TGTGCCAGCAGCGCTCGGACAGGGGTGAACACTGAAGCTTTCTTT. Its translation: CASSARTGVNTEAFF. The full variable domain, completed using reference TRBV7-6 and TRBJ1-1, is GAGVSQSPRYKVTKRGQDVALRCDPISGHVSLYWYRQALGQGPEFLTYFNYEAQQDKSGLPNDRFSAERPEGSISTLTIQRTEQRDSAMYRCASSARTGVNTEAFFGQGTRLTVV.